The present TCR beta chain was sequenced within a study of blood T cell repertoires in COVID-19. V was cut by 7 bases and J by 5 bases, with 14 bases left in between. The germline V gene has CDR1 LGHDT and CDR2 YNNKEL (reference sequence). The CDR3 covers 13 residues. This clone is a singleton in its sample. Source study methods: Estimation of nucleated cell counts was performed using reference gene primer amplification. Data came from immunoSEQ multiplex PCR; TCRdb stores just in-frame clones and leaves some out. That table gives V, J and clone size, and the DNA gave D and trimming. This sample has about 380,000 clones, with roughly 85% found just once.

Specimen: peripheral blood. The receptor was derived from a woman between 18 and 30 years old with acute or convalescent COVID-19. The chain couples TRBV3-1 (or the pseudogene TRBV3-2) to TRBJ1-1; weak D call: TRBD1 (6 bases). The CDR3 loop is CASTTGFGTEAFF. The DNA for the CDR3 is TGTGCCAGCACCACAGGGTTTGGGACTGAAGCTTTCTTT.